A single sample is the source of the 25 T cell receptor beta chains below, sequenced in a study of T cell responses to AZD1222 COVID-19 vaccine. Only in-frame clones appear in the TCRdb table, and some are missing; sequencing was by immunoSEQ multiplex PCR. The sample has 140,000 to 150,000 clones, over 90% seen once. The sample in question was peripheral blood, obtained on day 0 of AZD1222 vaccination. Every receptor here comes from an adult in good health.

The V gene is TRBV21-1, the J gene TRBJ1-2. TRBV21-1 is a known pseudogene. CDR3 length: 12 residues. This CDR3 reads CASSKRGLGYTF. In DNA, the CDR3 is TGTGCCAGCAGCAAACGGGGTCTAGGCTACACCTTC.

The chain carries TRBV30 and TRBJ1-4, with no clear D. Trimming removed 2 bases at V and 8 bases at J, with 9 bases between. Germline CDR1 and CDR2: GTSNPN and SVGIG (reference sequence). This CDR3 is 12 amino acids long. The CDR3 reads CAWSYSKEKLFF. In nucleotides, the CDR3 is TGTGCCTGGAGTTACAGTAAGGAAAAACTGTTTTTT.

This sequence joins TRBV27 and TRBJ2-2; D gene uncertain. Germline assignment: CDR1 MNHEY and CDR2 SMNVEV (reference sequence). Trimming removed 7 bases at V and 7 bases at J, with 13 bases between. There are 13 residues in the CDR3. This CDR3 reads CASTTLELGELFF. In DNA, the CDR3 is TGTGCCAGCACCACCCTGGAGCTCGGGGAGCTGTTTTTT.

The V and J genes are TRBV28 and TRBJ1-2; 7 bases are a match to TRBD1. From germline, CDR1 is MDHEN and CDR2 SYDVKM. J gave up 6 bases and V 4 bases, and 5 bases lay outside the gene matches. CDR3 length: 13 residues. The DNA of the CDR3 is TGTGCCAGCAGTTCTTCTGACAGGGATGGCTACACCTTC. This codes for CASSSSDRDGYTF.

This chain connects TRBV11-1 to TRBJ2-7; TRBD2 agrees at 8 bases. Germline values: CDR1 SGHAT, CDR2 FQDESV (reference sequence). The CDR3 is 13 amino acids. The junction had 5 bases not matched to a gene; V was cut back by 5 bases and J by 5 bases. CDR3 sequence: CASSPEAGDEQYF. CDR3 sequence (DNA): TGTGCCAGCAGCCCTGAAGCGGGGGACGAGCAGTACTTC.

DNA of the CDR3: TGCGCCAGCAGCCAAGGGGGCAGGGGCGGTCAGCCCCAGCATTTT. Encoded protein: CASSQGGRGGQPQHF. The chain joins TRBV4-1 to TRBJ1-5; a weak D match, TRBD1 (6 bases). Germline values: CDR1 MGHRA, CDR2 YSYEKL. Trimming cost V 1 base and J 6 bases, with 13 bases left between them. This CDR3 has 15 amino acids.

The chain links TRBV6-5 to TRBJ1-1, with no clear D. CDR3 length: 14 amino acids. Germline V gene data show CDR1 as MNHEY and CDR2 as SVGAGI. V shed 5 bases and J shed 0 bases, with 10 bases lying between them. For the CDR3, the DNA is TGTGCCAGCAGTCGTCACAGCATGAACACTGAAGCTTTCTTT. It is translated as CASSRHSMNTEAFF.

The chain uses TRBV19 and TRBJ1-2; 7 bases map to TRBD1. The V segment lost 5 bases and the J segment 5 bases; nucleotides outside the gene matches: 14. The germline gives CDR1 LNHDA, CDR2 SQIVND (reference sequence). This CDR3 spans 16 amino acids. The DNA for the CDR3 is TGTGCCAGTAGTCTTCTTATCGCCGGGACAGTATATGGCTACACCTTC. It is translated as CASSLLIAGTVYGYTF.

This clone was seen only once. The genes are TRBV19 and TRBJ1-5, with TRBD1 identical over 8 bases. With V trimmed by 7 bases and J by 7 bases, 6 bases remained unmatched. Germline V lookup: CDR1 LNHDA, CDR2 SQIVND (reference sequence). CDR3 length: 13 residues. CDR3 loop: CASTDRGRQPQHF. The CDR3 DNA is TGTGCCAGTACCGACAGGGGACGGCAGCCCCAGCATTTT.

The CDR3 nucleotides are TGCGCCAGCAGCCAAGATCCGCAGCGATCCTACGAGCAGTACTTC. The encoded protein is CASSQDPQRSYEQYF. The rearrangement uses TRBV4-1 and TRBJ2-7; no clear D gene. Germline CDR1 MGHRA, CDR2 YSYEKL. Trimming cost V 0 bases and J 1 base, with 10 bases left between them. This CDR3 comprises 15 residues.

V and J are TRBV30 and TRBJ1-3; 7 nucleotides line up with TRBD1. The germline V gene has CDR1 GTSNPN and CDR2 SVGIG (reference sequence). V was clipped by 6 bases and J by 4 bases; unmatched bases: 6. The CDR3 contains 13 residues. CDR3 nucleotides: TGTGCCTGCGCGACAGGGTTAGGAAACACCATATATTTT. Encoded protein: CACATGLGNTIYF.

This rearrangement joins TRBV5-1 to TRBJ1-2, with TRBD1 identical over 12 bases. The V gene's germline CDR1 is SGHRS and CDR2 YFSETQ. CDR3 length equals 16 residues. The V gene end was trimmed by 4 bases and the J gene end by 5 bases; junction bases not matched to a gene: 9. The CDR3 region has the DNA TGCGCCAGCAGCCCCCAGGGGGGACAGGGGGCATATGGCTACACCTTC. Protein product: CASSPQGGQGAYGYTF.

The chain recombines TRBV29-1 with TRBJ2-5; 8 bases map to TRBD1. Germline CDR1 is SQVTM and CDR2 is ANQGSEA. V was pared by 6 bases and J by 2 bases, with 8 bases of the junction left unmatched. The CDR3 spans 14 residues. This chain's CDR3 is CSVGTGHPQETQYF. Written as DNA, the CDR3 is TGCAGCGTCGGGACAGGCCACCCGCAAGAGACCCAGTACTTC.

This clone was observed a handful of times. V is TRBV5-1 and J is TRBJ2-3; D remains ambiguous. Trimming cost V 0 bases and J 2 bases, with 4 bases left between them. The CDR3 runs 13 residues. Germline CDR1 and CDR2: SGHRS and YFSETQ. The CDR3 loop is CASSLDYTDTQYF. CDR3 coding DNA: TGCGCCAGCAGCTTGGACTACACAGATACGCAGTATTTT.

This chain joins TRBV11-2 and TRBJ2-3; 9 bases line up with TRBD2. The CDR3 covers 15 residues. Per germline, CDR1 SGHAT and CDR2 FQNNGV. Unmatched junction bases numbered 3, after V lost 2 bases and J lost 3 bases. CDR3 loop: CASSLWRGGTDTQYF. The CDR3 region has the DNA TGTGCCAGCAGCTTATGGCGGGGGGGAACAGATACGCAGTATTTT. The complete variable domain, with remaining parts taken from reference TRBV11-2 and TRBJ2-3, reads EAGVAQSPRYKIIEKRQSVAFWCNPISGHATLYWYQQILGQGPKLLIQFQNNGVVDDSQLPKDRFSAERLKGVDSTLKIQPAKLEDSAVYLCASSLWRGGTDTQYFGPGTRLTVL.

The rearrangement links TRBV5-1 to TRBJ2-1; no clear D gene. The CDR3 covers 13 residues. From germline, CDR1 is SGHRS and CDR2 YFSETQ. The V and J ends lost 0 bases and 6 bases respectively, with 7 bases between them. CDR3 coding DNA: TGCGCCAGCAGCTTGGATCTAGGCAATGAGCAGTTCTTC. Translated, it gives CASSLDLGNEQFF.

This CDR3 reads CSASSWGTSGTTDTQYF. CDR3 nucleotides: TGCAGTGCTAGTTCTTGGGGGACTAGCGGGACCACAGATACGCAGTATTTT. This sequence joins TRBV20-1 and TRBJ2-3; TRBD2 matches 13 bases. Germline assignment: CDR1 DFQATT and CDR2 SNEGSKA (reference sequence). This CDR3 spans 17 amino acids. The junction had 8 bases not matched to a gene; V was cut back by 3 bases and J by 2 bases.

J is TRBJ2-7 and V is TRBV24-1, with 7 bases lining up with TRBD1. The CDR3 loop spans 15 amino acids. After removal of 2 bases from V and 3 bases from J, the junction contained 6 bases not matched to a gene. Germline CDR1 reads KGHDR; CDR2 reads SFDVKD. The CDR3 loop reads CATSDSGTDYYEQYF. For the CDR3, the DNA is TGTGCCACCAGTGATTCCGGGACAGATTACTACGAGCAGTACTTC.

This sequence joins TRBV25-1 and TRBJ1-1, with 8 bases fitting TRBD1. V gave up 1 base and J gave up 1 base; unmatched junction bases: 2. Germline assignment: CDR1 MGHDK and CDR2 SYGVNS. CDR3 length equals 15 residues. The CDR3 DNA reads TGTGCCAGCAGTGAATCAGGGACAGGGAACACTGAAGCTTTCTTT. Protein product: CASSESGTGNTEAFF.

This chain's CDR3 is CASSELGQEYYGYTF. The CDR3, as DNA: TGTGCCAGCAGTGAATTGGGGCAGGAATACTATGGCTACACCTTC. The gene calls are TRBV25-1 and TRBJ1-2, with D tentatively TRBD1 (5 bases). The ends were cut back, 1 base at V and 3 bases at J, with 12 bases in the middle. CDR1 and CDR2 (germline): MGHDK, SYGVNS. This CDR3 region has 15 residues.

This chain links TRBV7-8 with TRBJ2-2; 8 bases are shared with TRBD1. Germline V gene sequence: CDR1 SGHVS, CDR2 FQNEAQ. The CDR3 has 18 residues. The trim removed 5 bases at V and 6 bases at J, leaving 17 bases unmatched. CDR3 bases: TGTGCCAGCAGCCCGCTAGGGACAGGCCCGCTCAATCCCGGGGAGCTGTTTTTT. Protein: CASSPLGTGPLNPGELFF.

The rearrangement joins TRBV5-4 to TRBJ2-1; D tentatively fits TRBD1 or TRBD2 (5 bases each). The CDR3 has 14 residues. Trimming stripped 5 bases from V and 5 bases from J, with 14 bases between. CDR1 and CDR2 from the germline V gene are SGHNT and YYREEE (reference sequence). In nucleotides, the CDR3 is TGTGCCAGCAGTCGAGTAAGAGGGGACAATGAGCAGTTCTTC. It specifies CASSRVRGDNEQFF.

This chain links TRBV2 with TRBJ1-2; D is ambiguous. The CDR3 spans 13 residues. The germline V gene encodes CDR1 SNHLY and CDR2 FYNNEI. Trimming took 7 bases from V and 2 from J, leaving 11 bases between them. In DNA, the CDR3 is TGTGCCAGCACGAAAGGAGGGAACTATGGCTACACCTTC. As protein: CASTKGGNYGYTF.

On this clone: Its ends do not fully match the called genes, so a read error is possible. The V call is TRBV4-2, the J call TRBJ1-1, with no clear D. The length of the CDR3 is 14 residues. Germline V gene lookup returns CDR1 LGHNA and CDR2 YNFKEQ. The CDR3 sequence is CTSSQARENTEAFF. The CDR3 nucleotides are TGTACCAGCAGCCAAGCCCGGGAAAACACTGAAGCTTTCTTT.

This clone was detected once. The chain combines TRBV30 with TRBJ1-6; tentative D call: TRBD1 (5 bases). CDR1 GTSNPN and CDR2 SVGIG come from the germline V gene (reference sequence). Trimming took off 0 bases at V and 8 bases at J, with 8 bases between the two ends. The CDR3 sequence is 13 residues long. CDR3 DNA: TGTGCCTGGAGTGTAGGGACCCATTCACCCCTCCACTTT. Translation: CAWSVGTHSPLHF.